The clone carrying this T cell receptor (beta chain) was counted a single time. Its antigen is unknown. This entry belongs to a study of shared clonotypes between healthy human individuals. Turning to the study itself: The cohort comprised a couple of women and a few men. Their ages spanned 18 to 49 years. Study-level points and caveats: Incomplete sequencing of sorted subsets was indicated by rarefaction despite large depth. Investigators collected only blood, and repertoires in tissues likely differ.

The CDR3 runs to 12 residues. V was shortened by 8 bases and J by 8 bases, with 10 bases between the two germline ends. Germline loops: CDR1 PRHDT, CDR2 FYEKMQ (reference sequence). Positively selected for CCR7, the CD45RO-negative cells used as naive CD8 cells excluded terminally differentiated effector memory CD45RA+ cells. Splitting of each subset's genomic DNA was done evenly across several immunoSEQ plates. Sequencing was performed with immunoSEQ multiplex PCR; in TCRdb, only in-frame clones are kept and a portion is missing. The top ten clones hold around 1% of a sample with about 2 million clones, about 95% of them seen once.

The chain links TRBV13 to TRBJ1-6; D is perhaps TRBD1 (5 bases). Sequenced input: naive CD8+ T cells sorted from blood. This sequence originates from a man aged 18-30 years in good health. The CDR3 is CASGAADSPLHF. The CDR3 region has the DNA TGTGCCAGCGGGGCAGCTGATTCACCCCTCCACTTT. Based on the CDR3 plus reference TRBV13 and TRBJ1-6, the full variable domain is AAGVIQSPRHLIKEKRETATLKCYPIPRHDTVYWYQQGPGQDPQFLISFYEKMQSDKGSIPDRFSAQQFSDYHSELNMSSLELGDSALYFCASGAADSPLHFGNGTRLTVT.